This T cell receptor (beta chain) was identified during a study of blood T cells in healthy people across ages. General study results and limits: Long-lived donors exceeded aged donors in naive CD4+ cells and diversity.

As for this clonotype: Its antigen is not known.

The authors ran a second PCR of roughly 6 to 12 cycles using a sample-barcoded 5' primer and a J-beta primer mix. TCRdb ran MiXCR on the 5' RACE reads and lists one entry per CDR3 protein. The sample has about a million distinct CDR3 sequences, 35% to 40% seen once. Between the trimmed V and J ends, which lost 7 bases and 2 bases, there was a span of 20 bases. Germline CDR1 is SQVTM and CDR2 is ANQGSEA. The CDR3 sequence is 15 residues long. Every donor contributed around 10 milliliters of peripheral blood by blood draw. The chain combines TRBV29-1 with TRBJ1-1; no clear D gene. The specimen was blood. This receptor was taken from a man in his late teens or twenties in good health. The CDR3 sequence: CSATTEAVLNTEAFF. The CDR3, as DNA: TGCAGCGCAACTACGGAAGCCGTATTAAACACTGAAGCTTTCTTT.